Below, one T cell receptor beta chain is given with its context. The entry originates in a study of blood T cell repertoires in COVID-19. Study-wide context: Italy, Spain and the United States were the sources of the convalescent and acute COVID-19 samples. Nucleic acid was either cDNA or gDNA, and it came from T cells, B-cell-depleted T cells, or PBMCs.

Per germline, CDR1 SGHKS and CDR2 YYEKEE (reference sequence). The CDR3 has 16 residues. The ends were cut back, 2 bases at V and 1 base at J, with 12 bases in the middle. In the study's own analysis: Reference gene primers were amplified, and this amplification served to estimate nucleated cell counts. Method: immunoSEQ multiplex PCR; TCRdb's copy keeps in-frame clones and lacks some. V, J and clone size were drawn from that table, and D and trimming were deduced from the DNA. This table has about 73,000 clones, 75% to 85% appearing once. Sequencing was performed on peripheral blood. The rearrangement links TRBV5-5 to TRBJ2-2; possible D gene TRBD1, 6 bases. The sequence was obtained from a woman between 55 and 75 years old with acute or convalescent COVID-19. The CDR3 region has the DNA TGTGCCAGCAGCTTCTTAGGGGGTTGGAACACCGGGGAGCTGTTTTTT. Residues: CASSFLGGWNTGELFF.